The 6 T cell receptor beta chains below were found in one sample sequenced in a study of breast tumors, draining lymph nodes, adjacent tissues. Samples came from axillary lymph nodes draining the breast cancer. One entry per CDR3 protein results from TCRdb running MiXCR on the multiplex PCR reads. The sample has about 94,000 distinct CDR3 sequences; more than 25% are singletons. The sample comprised axillary lymph node tissue. The receptors here all came from a female donor with breast cancer. Some clones in this sample may be carry-over from other donors' samples.

This clonotype appeared a single time. Compared with germline, one end of the junction differs, possibly owing to a read error. The chain combines TRBV7-2 with TRBJ1-2, with D possibly TRBD1 on 5 matching bases. This CDR3 has 15 residues. The germline V gene has CDR1 SGHTA and CDR2 FQGNSA. Written as DNA, the CDR3 is TGTGCCAGCAGCGCCGGGGCACGGACTAACTATGGCTACCCCTTC. Protein product: CASSAGARTNYGYPF.

Regarding this clonotype: Being one base from a much bigger clone, this may be a read error. It is likely a read error, because the conserved phenylalanine at the end of the CDR3 is missing. V is TRBV20-1 and J is TRBJ1-1; D remains unclear. V was trimmed by 0 bases and J by 0 bases, leaving 8 bases between them. CDR1 and CDR2 from the germline V gene are DFQATT and SNEGSKA (reference sequence). The CDR3 sequence is 14 residues long. The CDR3 loop is CSAREREMNTEAFV. Here the CDR3 DNA reads TGCAGTGCTAGAGAACGAGAGATGAACACTGAAGCTTTCGTT.

V gene TRBV7-7 combines with J gene TRBJ2-1; unclear D gene. The CDR3 totals 13 residues. Germline CDR1 reads SSHAT; CDR2 reads FNYEAQ (reference sequence). V was pared by 0 bases and J by 15 bases, with 15 bases between. CDR3 protein: CASSLAPYNEWFF. The CDR3 DNA sequence: TGTGCCAGCAGCTTAGCGCCCTACAATGAGTGGTTCTTC. Full variable domain (missing parts from reference TRBV7-7 and TRBJ2-1): GAGVSQSPRYKVTKRGQDVTLRCDPISSHATLYWYQQALGQGPEFLTYFNYEAQPDKSGLPSDRFSAERPEGSISTLTIQRTEQRDSAMYRCASSLAPYNEWFFGPGTRLTVL.

This clonotype has only a few counts. A read error may account for a junction end that differs from germline. The chain couples TRBV6-5 to TRBJ2-7; TRBD1 matches 8 bases. Germline V gene data show CDR1 as MNHEY and CDR2 as SVGAGI. The CDR3 covers 14 residues. The CDR3 loop is CASSKQGVSHEQYF. The CDR3 nucleotides are TGTGCCAGCAGTAAACAGGGGGTCTCCCACGAGCAGTACTTC.

Ten or more counts support this clonotype. This chain links TRBV5-1 with TRBJ2-1; 7 positions agree with TRBD2. V dropped 4 bases and J dropped 0; count of bases not matched to a gene: 4. Germline V gives CDR1 SGHRS, CDR2 YFSETQ. This CDR3 contains 15 residues. CDR3 nucleotides: TGCGCCAGCAGCCTGCGGGAGAGCTCCTACAATGAGCAGTTCTTC. This encodes CASSLRESSYNEQFF. Together with reference TRBV5-1 and TRBJ2-1, the CDR3 gives the full variable domain: KAGVTQTPRYLIKTRGQQVTLSCSPISGHRSVSWYQQTPGQGLQFLFEYFSETQRNKGNFPGRFSGRQFSNSRSEMNVSTLELGDSALYLCASSLRESSYNEQFFGPGTRLTVL.

The CDR3 region is CAISEWGLAGRETQYF. The CDR3 nucleotides read TGTGCCATCAGTGAATGGGGACTAGCGGGACGGGAGACCCAGTACTTC. This rearrangement joins TRBV10-3 to TRBJ2-5, with 13 bases identical to TRBD2. CDR3 length: 16 amino acids. CDR1 is ENHRY and CDR2 is SYGVKD in the germline V gene. The junction had 6 bases not matched to a gene; V was cut back by 3 bases and J by 5 bases.